Below, 6 T cell receptor beta chains from the same sample are listed, as sequenced in a study of cytomegalovirus exposure and HLA in healthy donors. The PCR ran on 60 Vbeta and 13 Jbeta primers. This table comes from immunoSEQ multiplex PCR, and its TCRdb copy is limited to in-frame clones, with some not included. This sample has over 100,000 clones, with approximately 87% found just once. The sample consisted of PBMCs. The receptors here all came from a young woman in good health and CMV-seronegative.

V and J are TRBV10-3 and TRBJ2-7; 10 nucleotides line up with TRBD2. CDR1 ENHRY and CDR2 SYGVKD come from the germline V gene. V gave up 8 bases and J gave up 5 bases; unmatched junction bases: 18. CDR3 length equals 17 residues. In DNA, the CDR3 is TGTGCCATCTCCCGTTATAGCGGGAGGAATGGTAAGGACGAGCAGTACTTC. Protein: CAISRYSGRNGKDEQYF.

The chain couples TRBV27 to TRBJ2-3, with 11 bases aligning to TRBD2. The CDR3 sequence is 18 residues long. The germline V gene encodes CDR1 MNHEY and CDR2 SMNVEV (reference sequence). Trimming cost V 0 bases and J 1 base; bases outside gene matches: 6. Here the CDR3 reads CASSLSGLAGGGTDTQYF. In DNA, the CDR3 is TGTGCCAGCAGTTTATCTGGACTAGCGGGTGGGGGCACAGATACGCAGTATTTT.

The CDR3 nucleotides read TGTGCCACCAGCAGAGAGGGGGGGAGCTACGAGCAGTACTTC. Protein sequence: CATSREGGSYEQYF. The V and J genes are TRBV15 and TRBJ2-7, with 7 positions matching TRBD2. Trimming cost V 0 bases and J 3 bases; bases outside gene matches: 2. CDR1 is LNHNV and CDR2 is YYDKDF in the germline V gene (reference sequence). The CDR3 runs to 14 residues.

The chain recombines TRBV15 with TRBJ1-4; D might be TRBD1 (6 bases). The germline CDR1 and CDR2 sequences are LNHNV and YYDKDF (reference sequence). The ends were cut back, 8 bases at V and 6 bases at J, with 16 bases in the middle. The CDR3 runs to 14 residues. CDR3 DNA: TGTGCCACCGGGGAGGGGGGGATCGATGAAAAACTGTTTTTT. It specifies CATGEGGIDEKLFF.

V is TRBV6-1 and J is TRBJ2-7; D perhaps matches TRBD2 (6 bases). V gave up 5 bases and J gave up 1 base, with 12 bases separating them. The CDR3 extends over 14 amino acids. The germline gives CDR1 MNHNS, CDR2 SASEGT. The CDR3: CASSPGLLSYEQYF. CDR3 in DNA: TGTGCCAGCAGTCCGGGACTTCTGTCCTACGAGCAGTACTTC.

The V and J genes are TRBV2 and TRBJ1-5; D may be TRBD1 (5 bases). Trimming shortened V by 5 bases and J by 4 bases, and 24 bases separated the two germline ends. The CDR3 spans 18 residues. Looked up from germline, CDR1 is SNHLY and CDR2 is FYNNEI. The CDR3 reads CASSPSETNRSINQPQHF. The CDR3, as DNA: TGTGCCAGCAGTCCCAGCGAAACGAACAGGAGTATAAATCAGCCCCAGCATTTT.